Here is one T cell receptor beta chain with its context. Per germline, CDR1 SQVTM and CDR2 ANQGSEA. With 3 bases removed from V and 3 bases from J, the gap between germline ends came to 9 bases. The CDR3 spans 12 residues. These data originate in a study of T cell changes during pregnancy in multiple sclerosis. Assay: immunoSEQ multiplex PCR; the TCRdb copy retains only in-frame clones and omits some. The sample has tens of thousands of clones, around 92% seen once. This chain connects TRBV29-1 to TRBJ2-7; possible D gene TRBD1, 6 bases. The TCR sequence derives from a female donor with multiple sclerosis, enrolled in a pregnancy study. The sample was CD8+ T cells from peripheral blood mononuclear cells, taken in the second trimester of pregnancy. The CDR3 spells CSVEDSYYEQYF. The CDR3 region has the DNA TGCAGCGTTGAGGACAGTTACTACGAGCAGTACTTC.